The 11 T cell receptor beta chains given below trace back to one sample, sequenced in a study of a mutant IDH1 vaccine in newly diagnosed glioma. The time point here: week 35, safety follow-up. Vaccinated patients received 300 ug of mutant IDH1 20-mer peptide per dose, with topical imiquimod. These receptors' antigens are unknown. Sequencing used immunoSEQ multiplex PCR; TCRdb keeps in-frame clones, though not all of them. Of 30,000 or so clones listed, roughly 85% are singletons. The specimen was PBMCs, collected from a glioma patient whose treatment included an IDH1 peptide vaccine. The source of these receptors is a woman younger than 35 with glioma.

This clone appeared once. The chain couples TRBV7-2 to TRBJ2-2; the D gene is possibly TRBD1 (5 bases). CDR3 length: 16 amino acids. V was trimmed by 5 bases and J by 1 base, leaving 14 bases between them. Germline-derived CDR1 and CDR2 are SGHTA and FQGNSA. CDR3 nucleotides: TGTGCCAGCAGCCGCTGGGCAGGGCGGAACACCGGGGAGCTGTTTTTT. It encodes CASSRWAGRNTGELFF. Looking up the rest from reference TRBV7-2 and TRBJ2-2 gives the full variable domain: GAGVSQSPSNKVTEKGKDVELRCDPISGHTALYWYRQSLGQGLEFLIYFQGNSAPDKSGLPSDRFSAERTGGSVSTLTIQRTQQEDSAVYLCASSRWAGRNTGELFFGEGSRLTVL.

The chain recombines TRBV18 with TRBJ1-2; maybe TRBD1 (6 bases). Trimming pared 0 bases from V and 7 bases from J, leaving 6 bases between. This CDR3 is built from 12 residues. The V gene's germline CDR1 is KGHSH and CDR2 LQKENI. In DNA form, the CDR3 reads TGTGCCAGCTCACCACCGGGGGCTGGCTACACCTTC. Its protein product is CASSPPGAGYTF.

This chain uses TRBV19 with TRBJ1-5; TRBD1 might be the D (6 bases). The CDR3 length is 14 residues. The V gene lost 5 bases and the J gene lost 1 base, with 9 bases spanning the gap. Per the germline V gene, CDR1 is LNHDA and CDR2 is SQIVND (reference sequence). The CDR3 is CASSSDRSNQPQHF. CDR3 bases: TGTGCCAGTAGTTCGGACAGAAGCAATCAGCCCCAGCATTTT.

In this sample, this clone turned up a few times. The chain carries TRBV19 and TRBJ1-1; D call uncertain. Germline V CDR1 and CDR2: LNHDA, SQIVND (reference sequence). The length of the CDR3 is 13 residues. Trimming cost V 9 bases and J 5 bases, with 16 bases left between them. CDR3 sequence: CASQTVFGTEAFF. For the CDR3, the DNA is TGTGCCAGCCAAACAGTCTTTGGGACTGAAGCTTTCTTT.

This clone occurred a few times. J is TRBJ1-4 and V is TRBV6-6; the D gene is possibly TRBD1 (5 bases). Trimming stripped 4 bases from V and 0 bases from J, with 9 bases between. This CDR3 spans 15 amino acids. The V gene's germline CDR1 is MNHNY and CDR2 SVGAGI (reference sequence). Written as DNA, the CDR3 is TGTGCCAGCAGTTCCGGGACCGCAACTAATGAAAAACTGTTTTTT. Translating gives CASSSGTATNEKLFF.

The chain has TRBV6-1 and TRBJ1-5; D gene ambiguous. Germline V gives CDR1 MNHNS, CDR2 SASEGT. The V gene lost 2 bases and the J gene lost 3 bases, with 8 bases spanning the gap. The CDR3 spans 14 residues. Written as DNA, the CDR3 is TGTGCCAGCAGTGAACGAGGGTTCAATCAGCCCCAGCATTTT. Translation: CASSERGFNQPQHF.

This clone was counted once. This chain connects TRBV9 to TRBJ2-1; the D is unclear. CDR1 SGDLS and CDR2 YYNGEE come from the germline V gene. The CDR3 totals 13 residues. The V end was cut by 0 bases, the J end by 7 bases, with 8 bases between. In DNA form, the CDR3 reads TGTGCCAGCAGCGTAGGAGGAAGAAATGAGCAGTTCTTC. It encodes CASSVGGRNEQFF.

The chain couples TRBV30 to TRBJ1-5, with unresolved D. CDR1 and CDR2 (germline): GTSNPN, SVGIG (reference sequence). The V gene lost 3 bases and the J gene lost 5 bases, with 20 bases spanning the gap. This CDR3 has 16 amino acids. Written as DNA, the CDR3 is TGTGCCTGGAGCGCGAGGCCCGGACTGGCGGATCAGCCCCAGCATTTT. Protein product: CAWSARPGLADQPQHF.

The chain is built from TRBV9 and TRBJ2-3, with TRBD1 matching 8 bases. Germline CDR1 SGDLS, CDR2 YYNGEE. This CDR3 has 15 residues. The trim removed 4 bases at V and 2 bases at J, leaving 6 bases unmatched. CDR3 in amino acids: CASSFWDRITDTQYF. CDR3 nucleotides: TGTGCCAGCAGCTTTTGGGACAGGATCACAGATACGCAGTATTTT.

This clone was recorded only once. This chain joins TRBV6-1 and TRBJ1-2; D uncertain. There are 15 residues in the CDR3. Trimming took 3 bases from V and 4 from J, leaving 15 bases between them. Per germline, CDR1 MNHNS and CDR2 SASEGT. For the CDR3, the DNA is TGTGCCAGCAGTGATGACGACGTCCCTTCCTATGGCTACACCTTC. It codes for CASSDDDVPSYGYTF.

A single count supports this clone. The V gene is TRBV18, the J gene TRBJ2-1, with TRBD1 identical over 7 bases. The V gene end was trimmed by 3 bases and the J gene end by 3 bases; junction bases not matched to a gene: 8. The germline V gene encodes CDR1 KGHSH and CDR2 LQKENI. CDR3 length equals 16 residues. The CDR3 is CASSPSGQWGYNEQFF. The CDR3 region has the DNA TGTGCCAGCTCACCTTCGGGACAGTGGGGCTACAATGAGCAGTTCTTC.